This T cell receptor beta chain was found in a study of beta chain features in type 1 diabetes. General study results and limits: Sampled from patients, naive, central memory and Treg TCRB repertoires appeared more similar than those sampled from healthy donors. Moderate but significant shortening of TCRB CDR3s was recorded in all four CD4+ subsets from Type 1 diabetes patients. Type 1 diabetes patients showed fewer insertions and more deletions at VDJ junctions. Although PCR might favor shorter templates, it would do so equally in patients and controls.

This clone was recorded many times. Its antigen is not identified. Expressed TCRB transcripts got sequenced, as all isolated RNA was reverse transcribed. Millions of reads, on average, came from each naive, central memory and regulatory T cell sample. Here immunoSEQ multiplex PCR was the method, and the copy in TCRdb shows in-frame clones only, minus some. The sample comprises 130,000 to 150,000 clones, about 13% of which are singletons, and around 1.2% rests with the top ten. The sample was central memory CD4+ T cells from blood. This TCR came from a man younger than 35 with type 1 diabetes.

CDR3 protein: CASSPTGDNEQFF. The CDR3 DNA follows: TGTGCCAGCAGCCCGACAGGGGACAATGAGCAGTTCTTC. The rearrangement links TRBV7-8 to TRBJ2-1, with TRBD1 matching 8 bases. V lost 5 bases and J lost 5; bases outside the gene matches: 2. Germline V gene data show CDR1 as SGHVS and CDR2 as FQNEAQ. The CDR3 is 13 amino acids. The full variable domain, in which reference TRBV7-8 and TRBJ2-1 provide the parts outside the CDR3, is GAGVSQSPRYKVAKRGQDVALRCDPISGHVSLFWYQQALGQGPEFLTYFQNEAQLDKSGLPSDRFFAERPEGSVSTLKIQRTQQEDSAVYLCASSPTGDNEQFFGPGTRLTVL.